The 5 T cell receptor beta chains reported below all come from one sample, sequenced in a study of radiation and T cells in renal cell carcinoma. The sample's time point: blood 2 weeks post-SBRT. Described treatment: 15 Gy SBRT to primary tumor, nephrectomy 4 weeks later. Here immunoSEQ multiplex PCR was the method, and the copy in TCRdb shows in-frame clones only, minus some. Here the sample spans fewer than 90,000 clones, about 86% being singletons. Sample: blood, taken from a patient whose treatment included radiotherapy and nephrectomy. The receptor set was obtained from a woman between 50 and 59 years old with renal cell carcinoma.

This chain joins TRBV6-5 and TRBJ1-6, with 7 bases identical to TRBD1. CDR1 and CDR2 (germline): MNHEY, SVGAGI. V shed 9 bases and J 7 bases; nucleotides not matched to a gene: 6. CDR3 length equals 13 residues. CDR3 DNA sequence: TGTGCCAGTAAAACGGACAGGAATTCACCCCTCCACTTT. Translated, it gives CASKTDRNSPLHF.

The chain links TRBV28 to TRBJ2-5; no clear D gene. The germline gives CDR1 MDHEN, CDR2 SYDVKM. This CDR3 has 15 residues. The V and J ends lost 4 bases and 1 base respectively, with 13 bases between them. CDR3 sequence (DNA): TGTGCCAGCAGTTCCTCAAACCCGCCCCAAGAGACCCAGTACTTC. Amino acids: CASSSSNPPQETQYF.

The CDR3 is CASSLGDGTGDNEQFF. CDR3 bases: TGTGCCAGCAGCTTAGGTGATGGGACAGGTGACAATGAGCAGTTCTTC. The chain joins TRBV7-9 to TRBJ2-1; 8 bases are shared with TRBD1. V was clipped by 1 base and J by 5 bases; unmatched bases: 7. CDR3 length: 16 amino acids. Germline V gene sequence: CDR1 SEHNR, CDR2 FQNEAQ (reference sequence).

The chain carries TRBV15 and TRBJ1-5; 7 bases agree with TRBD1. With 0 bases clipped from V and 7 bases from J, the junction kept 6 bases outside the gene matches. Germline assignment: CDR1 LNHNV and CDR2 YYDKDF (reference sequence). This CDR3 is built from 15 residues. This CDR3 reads CATSRDLRGGQPQHF. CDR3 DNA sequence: TGTGCCACCAGCAGAGATCTGCGAGGGGGCCAGCCCCAGCATTTT.

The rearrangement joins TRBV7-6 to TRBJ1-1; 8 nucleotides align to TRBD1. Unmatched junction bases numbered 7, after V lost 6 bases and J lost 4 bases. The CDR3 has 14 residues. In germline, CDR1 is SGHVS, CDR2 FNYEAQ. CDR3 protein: CASRPTGGGTEAFF. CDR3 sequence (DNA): TGTGCCAGCAGGCCTACAGGGGGGGGCACTGAAGCTTTCTTT.